The count of the clone carrying this TCR beta chain is one. Antigen unknown. This entry comes from a study of radiation and T cells in renal cell carcinoma. Study as a whole: Nephrectomy followed 15 Gy stereotactic body radiation by 4 weeks. Whole-study findings and limits: Top tumor clonotypes rose in blood 2 weeks post-radiation, then contracted.

Time point in this sample: blood 2 weeks post-SBRT. Treatment here: 15 Gy SBRT to primary tumor, nephrectomy 4 weeks later. Serial blood draws occurred at baseline and 2 and 4 weeks post-SBRT. The germline V gene encodes CDR1 MNHEY and CDR2 SVGAGI. The CDR3 contains 13 residues. V was pared by 6 bases and J by 8 bases, with 13 bases between. Sequenced by immunoSEQ multiplex PCR; TCRdb stores in-frame clones only, minus some. The sample has around 120,000 clones; more than 80% are singletons. The chain employs TRBV6-5 and TRBJ1-4; D gene uncertain. The source of this sequence is a woman aged 55 to 70 with renal cell carcinoma. The sample here was blood, taken from a patient whose treatment included radiotherapy and nephrectomy. Written as DNA, the CDR3 is TGTGCCAGCAGGAGGGTGGAGGTCGAAAAACTGTTTTTT. Translating it yields CASRRVEVEKLFF.